Presented here are 21 T cell receptor beta chains from one specimen sequenced in a study of shared clonotypes between healthy human individuals. Generated by immunoSEQ multiplex PCR, the TCRdb table keeps only in-frame clones and is missing some. The table has 1,400,000 or so clones, about 98.5% seen once; the top ten hold about 0.35%. The source material was naive CD4+ T cells sorted from blood. Documented subset: CD45RA+ positively selected. The receptors originated from a man aged 25 to 45 in good health.

The chain is built from TRBV5-1 and TRBJ2-1; a possible D gene is TRBD1 (6 bases). The length of the CDR3 is 15 residues. The germline gives CDR1 SGHRS, CDR2 YFSETQ. V lost 4 bases and J lost 0, with 11 bases in between. The CDR3 loop is CASSDLQGSYNEQFF. Here the CDR3 DNA reads TGCGCCAGCAGCGACCTACAGGGCTCCTACAATGAGCAGTTCTTC.

J is TRBJ1-3 and V is TRBV7-9, with D hard to call. There are 15 residues in the CDR3. V was trimmed by 5 bases and J by 0 bases, leaving 11 bases between them. Per the germline V gene, CDR1 is SEHNR and CDR2 is FQNEAQ (reference sequence). The CDR3 is CASSTWTDSGNTIYF. In DNA form, the CDR3 reads TGTGCCAGCAGCACCTGGACGGACTCTGGAAACACCATATATTTT. Using reference TRBV7-9 and TRBJ1-3 for the parts outside the CDR3, the full variable domain is DTGVSQNPRHKITKRGQNVTFRCDPISEHNRLYWYRQTLGQGPEFLTYFQNEAQLEKSRLLSDRFSAERPKGSFSTLEIQRTEQGDSAMYLCASSTWTDSGNTIYFGEGSWLTVV.

This chain links TRBV18 with TRBJ1-2; possibly TRBD1 for D (5 bases). The CDR3 runs 16 residues. CDR1 KGHSH and CDR2 LQKENI come from the germline V gene. V was shortened by 5 bases and J by 6 bases, with 22 bases between the two germline ends. The CDR3 DNA reads as TGTGCCAGCTCAGCCACCCGGGCTAGCAAAGGGGATGGCTACACCTTC. This sequence encodes CASSATRASKGDGYTF.

This rearrangement joins TRBV5-1 to TRBJ1-2, with D possibly matching TRBD1 (5 bases). The CDR3 extends over 13 amino acids. CDR1 is SGHRS, CDR2 YFSETQ, per germline. The germline V and J ends were trimmed by 2 bases and 4 bases, with 9 bases remaining between them. CDR3 amino acids: CASSLDSTYGYTF. In DNA, the CDR3 is TGCGCCAGCAGCTTAGACAGTACCTATGGCTACACCTTC.

The rearrangement joins TRBV28 to TRBJ1-5; D ambiguous. V lost 5 bases to trimming and J lost 2 bases, with 10 bases between them. Germline-derived CDR1 and CDR2 are MDHEN and SYDVKM. The CDR3 runs to 14 residues. The CDR3 reads CASSPAQGNQPQHF. The CDR3 DNA reads TGTGCCAGCAGTCCCGCTCAGGGCAATCAGCCCCAGCATTTT.

On this clone: Other DNA sequences in the sample encode the same CDR3. The chain employs TRBV5-1 and TRBJ2-1; no firm D call. This CDR3 region has 12 residues. Trimming removed 4 bases from V and 6 bases from J, with 8 bases in between. The germline V gene has CDR1 SGHRS and CDR2 YFSETQ. The CDR3 DNA sequence: TGCGCCAGCAGCCTCCCTGGCAATGAGCAGTTCTTC. It specifies CASSLPGNEQFF.

The genes are TRBV18 and TRBJ2-1; 7 bases line up with TRBD1. This CDR3 spans 16 amino acids. Germline-derived CDR1 and CDR2 are KGHSH and LQKENI. V was pared by 4 bases and J by 0 bases, with 6 bases of the junction left unmatched. CDR3 residues: CASSLSTGSSYNEQFF. In DNA, the CDR3 is TGTGCCAGCTCACTATCGACAGGGTCCTCCTACAATGAGCAGTTCTTC. Using reference TRBV18 and TRBJ2-1 for the parts outside the CDR3, the full variable domain is NAGVMQNPRHLVRRRGQEARLRCSPMKGHSHVYWYRQLPEEGLKFMVYLQKENIIDESGMPKERFSAEFPKEGPSILRIQQVVRGDSAAYFCASSLSTGSSYNEQFFGPGTRLTVL.

V gene TRBV7-2 combines with J gene TRBJ2-5; 9 positions match TRBD1. V was pared by 3 bases and J by 5 bases, with 7 bases of the junction left unmatched. This CDR3 comprises 15 residues. Germline CDR1 is SGHTA and CDR2 is FQGNSA. The CDR3: CASSFYRGLVETQYF. CDR3 in DNA: TGTGCCAGCAGCTTTTACAGGGGGCTGGTTGAGACCCAGTACTTC.

The chain links TRBV11-2 to TRBJ2-2; no firm D call. Trimming removed 1 base from V and 2 bases from J, with 11 bases in between. Germline assignment: CDR1 SGHAT and CDR2 FQNNGV. CDR3 length: 16 residues. CDR3 residues: CASSLGLGPNTGELFF. The CDR3 nucleotides are TGTGCCAGCAGCTTAGGTTTAGGGCCAAACACCGGGGAGCTGTTTTTT.

The chain uses TRBV7-2 and TRBJ2-4; TRBD1 is a possible D gene (6 bases). Germline loops: CDR1 SGHTA, CDR2 FQGNSA. The CDR3 sequence is 11 residues long. Deletions cut 4 bases from V and 16 bases from J, with 14 bases between. CDR3 nucleotides: TGTGCCAGCAGCTCGTCGGGACAACAATACTTC. This sequence encodes CASSSSGQQYF.

The chain uses TRBV2 and TRBJ1-5; D is uncertain. Per the germline V gene, CDR1 is SNHLY and CDR2 is FYNNEI. CDR3 length: 14 residues. The ends were cut back, 2 bases at V and 4 bases at J, with 9 bases in the middle. The CDR3 nucleotides read TGTGCCAGCAGTGAAAGGCAGCGTAATCAGCCCCAGCATTTT. This codes for CASSERQRNQPQHF.

The chain employs TRBV27 and TRBJ2-3, with 10 bases aligning to TRBD2. The germline V gene encodes CDR1 MNHEY and CDR2 SMNVEV (reference sequence). V shed 7 bases, J shed 7 bases, and the junction held 11 bases outside the gene matches. The CDR3 spans 15 residues. The CDR3 bases are TGTGCCAGCAACACTCTAGCGGGAGCCTCTAATACGCAGTATTTT. It codes for CASNTLAGASNTQYF.

V gene TRBV10-3 combines with J gene TRBJ1-3; D gene unclear. Per the germline V gene, CDR1 is ENHRY and CDR2 is SYGVKD. This CDR3 comprises 13 residues. V lost 3 bases, J lost 2 bases, and 5 bases lay in between. CDR3 protein: CAISDLAGNTIYF. The DNA of the CDR3 is TGTGCCATCAGTGACTTAGCTGGAAACACCATATATTTT.

The chain employs TRBV2 and TRBJ2-5; no clear D gene. The CDR3 is 13 amino acids. CDR1 and CDR2 (germline): SNHLY, FYNNEI. The V end lost 1 base, the J end lost 10 bases, and 13 bases lay between the germline ends. The CDR3 DNA is TGTGCCAGCAGTGAAGAAGGCAGGCTGGTCCAGTACTTC. Translated: CASSEEGRLVQYF.

V is TRBV25-1 and J is TRBJ2-7; D may be TRBD1 (5 bases). With 1 base removed from V and 6 bases from J, the gap between germline ends came to 13 bases. Germline V gives CDR1 MGHDK, CDR2 SYGVNS. This CDR3 has 14 amino acids. CDR3: CASSEFRVESEQYF. Written as DNA, the CDR3 is TGTGCCAGCAGTGAATTCAGGGTCGAGAGCGAGCAGTACTTC.

The gene calls are TRBV4-3 and TRBJ2-6; TRBD1 matches 9 bases. This CDR3 is built from 15 residues. CDR1 and CDR2 from the germline V gene are LGHNA and YSLEER. Trimming removed 4 bases from V and 3 bases from J; junction bases left unmatched: 1. The CDR3: CASSRTGVGANVLTF. The CDR3 DNA reads as TGCGCCAGCAGCCGGACAGGGGTTGGGGCCAACGTCCTGACTTTC.

The chain links TRBV15 to TRBJ2-6, with no clear D. Germline V lookup: CDR1 LNHNV, CDR2 YYDKDF (reference sequence). V lost 0 bases to trimming and J lost 0 bases, with 12 bases between them. This CDR3 comprises 18 residues. Here the CDR3 DNA reads TGTGCCACCAGCAGAGATCTGGCAGTTTTCTCTGGGGCCAACGTCCTGACTTTC. This gives the protein CATSRDLAVFSGANVLTF.

This rearrangement joins TRBV28 to TRBJ2-7, with TRBD1 matching over 7 bases. With V trimmed by 6 bases and J by 7 bases, 15 bases remained unmatched. CDR1 is MDHEN, CDR2 SYDVKM, per germline. The CDR3 covers 15 residues. The CDR3 DNA reads as TGTGCCAGCAGAATGACAGGGCCCTTATGGGGGGAGCAGTACTTC. This translates into CASRMTGPLWGEQYF.

The chain couples TRBV21-1 to TRBJ2-7. TRBV21-1 is reported as a pseudogene. The CDR3 runs 14 residues. The CDR3: CASSKAGEPYEQYF. CDR3 DNA: TGTGCCAGCAGCAAAGCGGGGGAGCCCTACGAGCAGTACTTC.

The chain employs TRBV19 and TRBJ2-1; D might be TRBD2 (5 bases). The CDR3 has 13 amino acids. Germline-derived CDR1 and CDR2 are LNHDA and SQIVND (reference sequence). Between the trimmed V and J ends, which lost 4 bases and 8 bases, there was a span of 12 bases. The CDR3 sequence is CASSSLEADEQFF. The CDR3 DNA reads as TGTGCCAGTAGTAGCCTAGAAGCGGATGAGCAGTTCTTC.

The chain combines TRBV6-5 with TRBJ2-6, with no clear D. Between the trimmed V and J ends, which lost 10 bases and 0 bases, there was a span of 4 bases. Germline V lookup: CDR1 MNHEY, CDR2 SVGAGI. This CDR3 is built from 12 residues. CDR3 in amino acids: CATISGANVLTF. The CDR3 DNA reads as TGTGCCACCATCTCTGGGGCCAACGTCCTGACTTTC.